The TCR beta chain described here comes from a study of blood T cells in healthy people across ages. Total RNA, at least 6 micrograms per sample, came from PBMCs. This CDR3 region has 15 residues. The V gene's germline CDR1 is SQVTM and CDR2 ANQGSEA. J gave up 0 bases and V 1 base, and 5 bases lay outside the gene matches. About this clonotype: Its antigen is unidentified.

For the second PCR, which ran for about 6 to 11 cycles, a sample-barcoded 5' primer and a J-beta primer mix were used. Every molecule of cDNA carried a tag from a template-switch adaptor with 12 random nucleotides. A single record per CDR3 protein comes from TCRdb applying MiXCR to the 5' RACE reads. The sample yields about 780,000 distinct CDR3 sequences, around 62% seen once. Overall study findings and caveats: Because sorting was not performed, PBMCs prevented conclusive naive versus antigen-experienced comparison.

The chain employs TRBV29-1 and TRBJ2-7, with 8 bases lining up with TRBD1. Sample: blood. The receptor was isolated from a man aged 30 to 39 in good health. The DNA for the CDR3 is TGCAGCGTTGAAGGGAGGACAGGGCCCTCCTACGAGCAGTACTTC. Protein product: CSVEGRTGPSYEQYF.